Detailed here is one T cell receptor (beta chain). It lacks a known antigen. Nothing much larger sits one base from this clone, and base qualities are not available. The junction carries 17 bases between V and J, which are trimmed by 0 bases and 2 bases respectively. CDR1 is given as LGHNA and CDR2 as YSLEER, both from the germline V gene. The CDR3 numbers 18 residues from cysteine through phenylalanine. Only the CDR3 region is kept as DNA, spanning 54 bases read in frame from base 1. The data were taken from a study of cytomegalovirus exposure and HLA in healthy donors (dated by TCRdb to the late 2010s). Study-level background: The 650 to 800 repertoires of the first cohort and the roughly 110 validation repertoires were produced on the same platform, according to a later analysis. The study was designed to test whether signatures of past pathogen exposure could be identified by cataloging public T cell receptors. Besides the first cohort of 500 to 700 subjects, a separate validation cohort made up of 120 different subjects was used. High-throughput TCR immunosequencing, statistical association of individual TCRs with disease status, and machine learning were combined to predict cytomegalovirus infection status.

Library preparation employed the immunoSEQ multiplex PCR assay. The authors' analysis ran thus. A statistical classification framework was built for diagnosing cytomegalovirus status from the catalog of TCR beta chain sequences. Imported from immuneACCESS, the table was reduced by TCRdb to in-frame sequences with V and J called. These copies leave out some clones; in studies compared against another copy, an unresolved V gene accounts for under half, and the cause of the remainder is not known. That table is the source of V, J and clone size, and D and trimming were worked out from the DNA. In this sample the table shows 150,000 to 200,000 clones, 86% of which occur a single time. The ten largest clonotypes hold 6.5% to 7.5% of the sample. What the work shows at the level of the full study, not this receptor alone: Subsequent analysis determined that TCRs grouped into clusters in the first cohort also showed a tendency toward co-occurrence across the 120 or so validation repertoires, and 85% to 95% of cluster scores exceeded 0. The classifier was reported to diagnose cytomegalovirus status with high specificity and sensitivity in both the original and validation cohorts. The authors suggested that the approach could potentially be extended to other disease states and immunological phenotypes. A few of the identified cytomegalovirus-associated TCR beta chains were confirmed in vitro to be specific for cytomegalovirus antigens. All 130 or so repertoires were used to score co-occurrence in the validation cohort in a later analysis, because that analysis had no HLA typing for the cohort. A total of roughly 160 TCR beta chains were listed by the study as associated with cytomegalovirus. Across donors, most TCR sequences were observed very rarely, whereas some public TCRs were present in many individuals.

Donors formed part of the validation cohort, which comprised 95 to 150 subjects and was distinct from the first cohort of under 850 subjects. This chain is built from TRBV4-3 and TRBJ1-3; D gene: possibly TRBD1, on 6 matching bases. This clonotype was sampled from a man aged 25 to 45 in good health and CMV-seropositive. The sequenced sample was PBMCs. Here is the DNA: TGCGCCAGCAGCCAAGATTTACCAGGGGCATCTACTGGAAACACCATATATTTT. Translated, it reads CASSQDLPGASTGNTIYF.